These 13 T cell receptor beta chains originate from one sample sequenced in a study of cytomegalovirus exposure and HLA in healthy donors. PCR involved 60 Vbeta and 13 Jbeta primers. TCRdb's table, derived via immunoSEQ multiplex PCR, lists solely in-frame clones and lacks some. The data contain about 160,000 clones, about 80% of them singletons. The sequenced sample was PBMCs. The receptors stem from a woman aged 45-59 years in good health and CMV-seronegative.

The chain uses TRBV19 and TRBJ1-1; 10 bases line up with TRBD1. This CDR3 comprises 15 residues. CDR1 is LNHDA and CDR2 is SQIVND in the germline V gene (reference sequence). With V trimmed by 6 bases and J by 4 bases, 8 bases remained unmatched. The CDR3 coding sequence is TGTGCCAGTAGACTCGGGACAGGGGTTGGCACTGAAGCTTTCTTT. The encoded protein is CASRLGTGVGTEAFF.

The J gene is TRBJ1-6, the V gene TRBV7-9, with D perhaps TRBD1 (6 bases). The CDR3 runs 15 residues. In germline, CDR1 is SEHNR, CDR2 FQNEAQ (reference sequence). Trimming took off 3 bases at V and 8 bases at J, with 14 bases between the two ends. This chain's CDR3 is CASSFRTEGYSPLHF. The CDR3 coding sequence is TGTGCCAGCAGCTTCCGGACAGAGGGGTATTCACCCCTCCACTTT.

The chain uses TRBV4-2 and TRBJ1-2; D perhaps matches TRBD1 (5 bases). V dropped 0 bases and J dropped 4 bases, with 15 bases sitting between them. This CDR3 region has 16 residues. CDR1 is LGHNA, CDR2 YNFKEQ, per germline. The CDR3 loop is CASSQDLVQGGYGYTF. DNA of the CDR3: TGTGCCAGCAGCCAAGATCTGGTGCAGGGAGGCTATGGCTACACCTTC.

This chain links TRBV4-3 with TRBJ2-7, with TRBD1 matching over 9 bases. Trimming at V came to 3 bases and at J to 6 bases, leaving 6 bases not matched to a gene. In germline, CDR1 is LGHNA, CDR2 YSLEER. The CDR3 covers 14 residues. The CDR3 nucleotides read TGCGCCAGCAGCCAGAGGGGACAGGGAAGCGAGCAGTACTTC. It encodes CASSQRGQGSEQYF.

The CDR3 reads CASSSLAGGYNEQFF. DNA for the CDR3: TGTGCCAGCTCCTCCCTAGCGGGAGGGTACAATGAGCAGTTCTTC. The genes are TRBV18 and TRBJ2-1; 12 nucleotides line up with TRBD2. The CDR3 consists of 15 residues. Germline CDR1 is KGHSH and CDR2 is LQKENI. Trimming at V came to 6 bases and at J to 4 bases, leaving 4 bases not matched to a gene. Full variable domain (rest looked up from reference TRBV18 and TRBJ2-1): NAGVMQNPRHLVRRRGQEARLRCSPMKGHSHVYWYRQLPEEGLKFMVYLQKENIIDESGMPKERFSAEFPKEGPSILRIQQVVRGDSAAYFCASSSLAGGYNEQFFGPGTRLTVL.

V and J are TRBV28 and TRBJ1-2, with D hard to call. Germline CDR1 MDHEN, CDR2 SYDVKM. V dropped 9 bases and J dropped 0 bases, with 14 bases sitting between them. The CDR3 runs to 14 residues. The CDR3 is CASLSGRANYGYTF. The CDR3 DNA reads TGTGCCAGTCTCTCAGGCAGAGCTAACTATGGCTACACCTTC.

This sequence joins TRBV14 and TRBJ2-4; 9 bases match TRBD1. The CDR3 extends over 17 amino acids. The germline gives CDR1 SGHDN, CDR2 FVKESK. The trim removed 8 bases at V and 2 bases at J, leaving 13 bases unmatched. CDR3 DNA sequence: TGTGCCAGCGCGAGCCTTAGACAGGGGGGAACCAAAAACATTCAGTACTTC. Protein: CASASLRQGGTKNIQYF. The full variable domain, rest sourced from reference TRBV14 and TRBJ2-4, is EAGVTQFPSHSVIEKGQTVTLRCDPISGHDNLYWYRRVMGKEIKFLLHFVKESKQDESGMPNNRFLAERTGGTYSTLKVQPAELEDSGVYFCASASLRQGGTKNIQYFGAGTRLSVL.

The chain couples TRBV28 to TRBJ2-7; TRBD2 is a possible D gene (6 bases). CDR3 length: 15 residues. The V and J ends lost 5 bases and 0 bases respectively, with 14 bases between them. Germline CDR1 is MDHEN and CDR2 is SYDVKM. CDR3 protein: CASSLERVFSYEQYF. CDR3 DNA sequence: TGTGCCAGCAGTCTGGAGCGGGTATTCTCCTACGAGCAGTACTTC. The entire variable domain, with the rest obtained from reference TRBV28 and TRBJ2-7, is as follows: DVKVTQSSRYLVKRTGEKVFLECVQDMDHENMFWYRQDPGLGLRLIYFSYDVKMKEKGDIPEGYSVSREKKERFSLILESASTNQTSMYLCASSLERVFSYEQYFGPGTRLTVT.

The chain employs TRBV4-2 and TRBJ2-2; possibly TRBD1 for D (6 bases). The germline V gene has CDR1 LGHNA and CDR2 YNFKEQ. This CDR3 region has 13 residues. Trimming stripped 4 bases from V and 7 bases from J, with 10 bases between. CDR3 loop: CASSLQGFGELFF. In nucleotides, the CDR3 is TGTGCCAGCAGCCTACAGGGATTCGGGGAGCTGTTTTTT.

DNA for the CDR3: TGTGCCAGCAGCTCACAGGGGCGGGGGGGCACAGATACGCAGTATTTT. The encoded protein is CASSSQGRGGTDTQYF. This chain links TRBV11-3 with TRBJ2-3; D is perhaps TRBD2 (8 bases). Germline CDR1 reads SGHNT; CDR2 reads YENEEA. The CDR3 has 16 residues. V was pared by 4 bases and J by 1 base, with 15 bases between.

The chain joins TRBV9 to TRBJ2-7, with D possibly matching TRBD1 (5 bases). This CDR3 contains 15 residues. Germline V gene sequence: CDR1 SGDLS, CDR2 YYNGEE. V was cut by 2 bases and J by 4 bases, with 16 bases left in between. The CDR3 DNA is TGTGCCAGCAGCGTCACTCCCGACAGAAATTACGAGCAGTACTTC. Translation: CASSVTPDRNYEQYF.

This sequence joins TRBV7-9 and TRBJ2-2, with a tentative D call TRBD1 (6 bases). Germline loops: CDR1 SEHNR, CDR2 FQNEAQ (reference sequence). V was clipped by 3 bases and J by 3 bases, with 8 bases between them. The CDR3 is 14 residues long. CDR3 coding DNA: TGTGCCAGCAGCTTGGGGGCCGACACCGGGGAGCTGTTTTTT. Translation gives CASSLGADTGELFF. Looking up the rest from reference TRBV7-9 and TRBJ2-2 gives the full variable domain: DTGVSQNPRHKITKRGQNVTFRCDPISEHNRLYWYRQTLGQGPEFLTYFQNEAQLEKSRLLSDRFSAERPKGSFSTLEIQRTEQGDSAMYLCASSLGADTGELFFGEGSRLTVL.

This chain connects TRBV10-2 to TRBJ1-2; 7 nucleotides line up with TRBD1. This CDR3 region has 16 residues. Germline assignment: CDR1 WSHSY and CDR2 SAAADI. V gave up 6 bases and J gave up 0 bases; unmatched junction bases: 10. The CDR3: CASSADRAPANYGYTF. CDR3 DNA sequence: TGCGCCAGCAGCGCAGACAGGGCCCCAGCTAACTATGGCTACACCTTC.